A single sample gave rise to the 26 T cell receptor beta chains below, sequenced in a study of T-cell memory formation after mild COVID-19. TCRdb fed the 5' RACE reads into MiXCR, producing one record per CDR3 protein. Of around 310,000 distinct CDR3 sequences in the sample, 20% to 25% were seen once. Sequencing was done on a sample of PBMCs or a T cell subset sorted from them (not recorded which). The receptors were sampled from a man aged 18-30 years who had mild COVID-19 (a few samples of this study predate the infection). Cell type and time point are not known.

This sequence joins TRBV7-2 and TRBJ2-2; D assignment may be TRBD1 or TRBD2 (5 bases each). The CDR3 covers 17 residues. The V and J ends lost 2 bases and 4 bases respectively, with 17 bases between them. Germline lookup yields CDR1 SGHTA and CDR2 FQGNSA. The CDR3, as DNA: TGTGCCAGCAGCTTATTGGAGGCAGGGTCTGGCACCGGGGAGCTGTTTTTT. Its protein is CASSLLEAGSGTGELFF.

This chain links TRBV4-1 with TRBJ1-5; weak D call: TRBD1 (6 bases). This CDR3 comprises 15 residues. Per the germline V gene, CDR1 is MGHRA and CDR2 is YSYEKL. The ends were cut back, 4 bases at V and 4 bases at J, with 14 bases in the middle. The CDR3 here is CASSLQGLWNQPQHF. The CDR3 nucleotides are TGCGCCAGCAGCCTTCAGGGGCTGTGGAATCAGCCCCAGCATTTT.

The chain recombines TRBV7-3 with TRBJ2-5; 8 bases line up with TRBD1. Germline V gene sequence: CDR1 SGHTA, CDR2 FQGTGA. The CDR3 loop spans 15 amino acids. Trimming removed 2 bases from V and 3 bases from J; junction bases left unmatched: 5. The CDR3 protein is CASSLRQGWEETQYF. The CDR3 nucleotides read TGTGCCAGCAGCTTACGACAGGGGTGGGAAGAGACCCAGTACTTC.

This clonotype was observed a few times. This chain links TRBV7-8 with TRBJ1-6; D is unclear. The germline CDR1 and CDR2 sequences are SGHVS and FQNEAQ. The CDR3 runs to 15 residues. V was clipped by 2 bases and J by 14 bases, with 19 bases between them. The CDR3 is CASSLFGAGPLSLHF. Here the CDR3 DNA reads TGTGCCAGCAGCTTATTCGGCGCGGGCCCCTTATCCCTCCACTTT. The variable domain in full, with the rest retrieved from reference TRBV7-8 and TRBJ1-6, is GAGVSQSPRYKVAKRGQDVALRCDPISGHVSLFWYQQALGQGPEFLTYFQNEAQLDKSGLPSDRFFAERPEGSVSTLKIQRTQQEDSAVYLCASSLFGAGPLSLHFGNGTRLTVT.

This clonotype occurred a few times. The chain is built from TRBV24-1 and TRBJ2-5; D possibly corresponds to TRBD1 (6 bases). V was pared by 4 bases and J by 5 bases, with 16 bases between. CDR1 is KGHDR, CDR2 SFDVKD, per germline. The CDR3 is made up of 15 amino acids. DNA for the CDR3: TGTGCCACCAGTGAACTTTCCGGGACAAGGGAGACCCAGTACTTC. The encoded protein is CATSELSGTRETQYF.

This clonotype was observed a handful of times. The genes are TRBV7-8 and TRBJ2-7; D not resolved. Trimming removed 5 bases at V and 0 bases at J, with 14 bases between. The V gene's germline CDR1 is SGHVS and CDR2 FQNEAQ. This CDR3 is 15 amino acids long. The CDR3 reads CASSARMMHSYEQYV. CDR3 in DNA: TGTGCCAGCAGCGCTAGAATGATGCACTCCTACGAGCAGTACGTC.

J is TRBJ1-6 and V is TRBV7-9; D is uncertain. Trimming shortened V by 4 bases and J by 7 bases, and 11 bases separated the two germline ends. The CDR3 is 14 amino acids. The germline V gene has CDR1 SEHNR and CDR2 FQNEAQ (reference sequence). The CDR3: CASSWVQLNSPLHF. The CDR3 nucleotides are TGTGCCAGCAGCTGGGTGCAGCTGAATTCACCCCTCCACTTT.

This clonotype appeared a few times. The chain is built from TRBV2 and TRBJ1-5; no firm D call. Germline V CDR1 and CDR2: SNHLY, FYNNEI. CDR3 length equals 14 residues. V was cut by 7 bases and J by 1 base, with 11 bases left in between. The CDR3 nucleotides read TGTGCCAGCAAGGATTCCGGAAGCAATCAGCCCCAGCATTTT. Its protein product is CASKDSGSNQPQHF.

This clonotype was counted a few times. This chain connects TRBV5-1 to TRBJ2-1, with 13 bases aligning to TRBD2. With V trimmed by 4 bases and J by 7 bases, 5 bases remained unmatched. Germline CDR1 is SGHRS and CDR2 is YFSETQ. This CDR3 contains 15 residues. CDR3 DNA: TGCGCCAGCAGCCTTGGACTAGCGGGGGTTAATGAGCAGTTCTTC. It encodes CASSLGLAGVNEQFF.

This clonotype appeared a few times. The J gene is TRBJ2-3, the V gene TRBV7-9; a weak D match, TRBD2 (5 bases). CDR1 is SEHNR, CDR2 FQNEAQ, per germline (reference sequence). Trimming stripped 1 base from V and 4 bases from J, with 9 bases between. This CDR3 has 14 residues. CDR3 amino acids: CASSLDPGSDTQYF. Here the CDR3 DNA reads TGTGCCAGCAGCTTAGACCCGGGATCAGATACGCAGTATTTT.

The gene calls are TRBV29-1 and TRBJ2-2; D gene unclear. The CDR3 has 12 residues. The germline CDR1 and CDR2 sequences are SQVTM and ANQGSEA. The DNA for the CDR3 is TGCAGTACGATGAGCTCCATCGGGGAGCTGTTTTTT. Translation gives CSTMSSIGELFF.

The CDR3 bases are TGTGCCAGCAGCTTTTTGGGACAGGGGGCCACAAATGAAAAACTGTTTTTT. This encodes CASSFLGQGATNEKLFF. The rearrangement uses TRBV7-9 and TRBJ1-4; 12 nucleotides line up with TRBD1. V lost 3 bases, J lost 5 bases, and 7 bases stayed unmatched. CDR3 length: 17 residues. The V gene's germline CDR1 is SEHNR and CDR2 FQNEAQ (reference sequence).

V gene TRBV10-3 combines with J gene TRBJ2-2; no reliable D call. Germline V gene data show CDR1 as ENHRY and CDR2 as SYGVKD. This CDR3 comprises 12 residues. Trimming pared 6 bases from V and 4 bases from J, leaving 6 bases between. Here the CDR3 DNA reads TGTGCCATCAGGGTAGGCACCGGGGAGCTGTTTTTT. Its protein is CAIRVGTGELFF.

The CDR3 nucleotides are TGTGCCAGCAGCTTTTATATGACCAATCAGCCCCAGCATTTT. Its protein product is CASSFYMTNQPQHF. This chain uses TRBV5-5 with TRBJ1-5, with D unclear. The CDR3 contains 14 residues. Trimming took 2 bases from V and 3 from J, leaving 9 bases between them. Germline CDR1 reads SGHKS; CDR2 reads YYEKEE (reference sequence).

The chain couples TRBV4-1 to TRBJ1-1; no firm D call. V gave up 1 base and J gave up 1 base, with 7 bases separating them. Germline loops: CDR1 MGHRA, CDR2 YSYEKL. The CDR3 is 14 residues long. The CDR3: CASSQGPSNTEAFF. CDR3 in DNA: TGCGCCAGCAGCCAAGGCCCGTCGAACACTGAAGCTTTCTTT.

This clonotype showed up just a few times. V usage is TRBV18 and J usage is TRBJ1-1, with D possibly matching TRBD1 (6 bases). Trimming took 0 bases from V and 2 from J, leaving 13 bases between them. In germline, CDR1 is KGHSH, CDR2 LQKENI. CDR3 size: 16 residues. The CDR3 spells CASSPPGGGANTEAFF. The CDR3 nucleotides are TGTGCCAGCTCACCACCGGGGGGCGGGGCTAACACTGAAGCTTTCTTT.

In this sample, this clonotype turned up a few times. This chain's CDR3 is CASSLGGGVVEQFF. CDR3 in DNA: TGTGCCAGCAGCTTAGGAGGGGGGGTCGTTGAGCAGTTCTTC. This chain links TRBV7-2 with TRBJ2-1, with TRBD2 as a possible D gene (7 bases). The V and J ends lost 1 base and 9 bases respectively, with 13 bases between them. The CDR3 has 14 residues. CDR1 is SGHTA, CDR2 FQGNSA, per germline. The complete variable domain, with remaining parts taken from reference TRBV7-2 and TRBJ2-1, reads GAGVSQSPSNKVTEKGKDVELRCDPISGHTALYWYRQSLGQGLEFLIYFQGNSAPDKSGLPSDRFSAERTGGSVSTLTIQRTQQEDSAVYLCASSLGGGVVEQFFGPGTRLTVL.

The chain carries TRBV11-2 and TRBJ1-1, with D possibly being TRBD1 (6 bases). The length of the CDR3 is 17 residues. Trimming removed 4 bases at V and 0 bases at J, with 18 bases between. From germline, CDR1 is SGHAT and CDR2 FQNNGV. The CDR3 sequence is CASSSGGAEGLNTEAFF. The CDR3 nucleotides read TGTGCCAGCAGCTCTGGGGGGGCGGAGGGTTTGAACACTGAAGCTTTCTTT.

This clonotype was counted a few times. The V gene is TRBV4-3, the J gene TRBJ2-2, with D possibly being TRBD1 or TRBD2 (6 bases each). Germline CDR1 LGHNA, CDR2 YSLEER. The V and J ends lost 0 bases and 2 bases respectively, with 16 bases between them. The CDR3 extends over 18 amino acids. The CDR3 sequence is CASSQEPPGGINTGELFF. CDR3 sequence (DNA): TGCGCCAGCAGCCAAGAACCCCCCGGGGGCATAAACACCGGGGAGCTGTTTTTT.

Only a few counts were recorded for this clonotype. This chain joins TRBV5-1 and TRBJ1-4; no firm D call. The germline V gene encodes CDR1 SGHRS and CDR2 YFSETQ. CDR3 length: 13 amino acids. The V and J ends lost 0 bases and 4 bases respectively, with 4 bases between them. The CDR3 DNA is TGCGCCAGCAGCTTGGGGTATAATGAAAAACTGTTTTTT. This translates into CASSLGYNEKLFF.

This clonotype was seen repeatedly, ten times or more. The rearrangement links TRBV2 to TRBJ2-5; no clear D. Trimming pared 6 bases from V and 5 bases from J, leaving 4 bases between. This CDR3 comprises 10 residues. The germline CDR1 and CDR2 sequences are SNHLY and FYNNEI. The CDR3: CASSRETQYF. In DNA form, the CDR3 reads TGTGCCAGCAGCCGGGAGACCCAGTACTTC.

The table lists this clonotype with many counts. At one end the junction does not follow the germline gene, possibly because of a read error. This sequence joins TRBV12-3 or TRBV12-4 and TRBJ2-2; D tentatively fits TRBD1 or TRBD2 (6 bases each). The CDR3 consists of 12 residues. CDR3: CASSPQGRELFF. CDR3 DNA: TGTGCCAGCAGTCCCCAGGGGCGGGAACTGTTTTTT.

This clonotype was recorded a few times. This chain uses TRBV6-5 with TRBJ1-2; 8 bases agree with TRBD1. This CDR3 has 18 residues. Trimming took 0 bases from V and 3 from J; bases not matched to a gene: 12. Germline V CDR1 and CDR2: MNHEY, SVGAGI. CDR3 amino acids: CASSYSKVYADRDYGYTF. CDR3 in DNA: TGTGCCAGCAGTTACTCGAAAGTCTATGCGGACAGGGACTATGGCTACACCTTC.

The J gene is TRBJ1-4, the V gene TRBV5-1; TRBD1 might be the D (5 bases). V dropped 5 bases and J dropped 1 base, with 9 bases sitting between them. Germline values: CDR1 SGHRS, CDR2 YFSETQ. The CDR3 totals 14 residues. CDR3 loop: CASSRGGTNEKLFF. CDR3 sequence (DNA): TGCGCCAGCAGTCGCGGGGGAACTAATGAAAAACTGTTTTTT. The whole variable domain, filled in from reference TRBV5-1 and TRBJ1-4, reads KAGVTQTPRYLIKTRGQQVTLSCSPISGHRSVSWYQQTPGQGLQFLFEYFSETQRNKGNFPGRFSGRQFSNSRSEMNVSTLELGDSALYLCASSRGGTNEKLFFGSGTQLSVL.

This clonotype was seen only a few times. This chain uses TRBV2 with TRBJ2-5; D gene unclear. V was clipped by 7 bases and J by 2 bases, with 8 bases between them. The CDR3 is 12 amino acids. Germline CDR1 reads SNHLY; CDR2 reads FYNNEI. CDR3 in DNA: TGTGCCAGCATTGGAGTACAAGAGACCCAGTACTTC. Translated: CASIGVQETQYF.

This clonotype has just a few counts. The V gene is TRBV5-1, the J gene TRBJ2-3; 9 bases agree with TRBD1. The V gene's germline CDR1 is SGHRS and CDR2 YFSETQ. Unmatched junction bases numbered 4, after V lost 8 bases and J lost 0 bases. The CDR3 is made up of 14 amino acids. Here the CDR3 DNA reads TGCGCCAGTCGGACAGGGGCGAGCACAGATACGCAGTATTTT. It specifies CASRTGASTDTQYF.